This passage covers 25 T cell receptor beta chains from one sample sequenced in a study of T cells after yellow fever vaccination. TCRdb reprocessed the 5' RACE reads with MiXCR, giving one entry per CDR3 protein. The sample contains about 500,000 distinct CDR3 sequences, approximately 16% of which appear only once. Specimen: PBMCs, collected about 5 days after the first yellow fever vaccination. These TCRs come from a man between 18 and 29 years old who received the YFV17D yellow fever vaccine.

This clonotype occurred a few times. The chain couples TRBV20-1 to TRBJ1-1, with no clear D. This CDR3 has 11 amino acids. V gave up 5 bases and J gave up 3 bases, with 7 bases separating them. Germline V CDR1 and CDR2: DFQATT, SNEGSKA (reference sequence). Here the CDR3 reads CSAWADTEAFF. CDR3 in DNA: TGCAGTGCTTGGGCGGACACTGAAGCTTTCTTT.

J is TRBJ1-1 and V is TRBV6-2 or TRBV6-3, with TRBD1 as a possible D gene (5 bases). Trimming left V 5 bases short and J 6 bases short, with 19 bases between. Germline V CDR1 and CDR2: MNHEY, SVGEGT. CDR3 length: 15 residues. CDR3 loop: CASSTTSGRSAEAFF. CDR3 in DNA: TGTGCCAGCAGTACCACCTCAGGGAGGTCGGCTGAAGCTTTCTTT.

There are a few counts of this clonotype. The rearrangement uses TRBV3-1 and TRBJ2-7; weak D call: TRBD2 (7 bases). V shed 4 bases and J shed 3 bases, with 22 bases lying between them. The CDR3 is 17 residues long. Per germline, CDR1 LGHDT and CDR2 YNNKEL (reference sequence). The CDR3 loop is CASSPSGRGLRDYEQYF. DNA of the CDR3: TGTGCCAGCAGCCCGAGCGGGCGGGGGCTAAGAGACTACGAGCAGTACTTC.

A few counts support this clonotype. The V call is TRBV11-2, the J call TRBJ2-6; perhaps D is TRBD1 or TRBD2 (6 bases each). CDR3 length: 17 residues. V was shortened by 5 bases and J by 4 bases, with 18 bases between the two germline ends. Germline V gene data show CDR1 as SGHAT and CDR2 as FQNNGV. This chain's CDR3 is CASSPIRGARGANVLTF. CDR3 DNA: TGTGCCAGCAGCCCCATTAGGGGGGCAAGGGGGGCCAACGTCCTGACTTTC. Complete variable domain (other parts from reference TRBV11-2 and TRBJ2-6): EAGVAQSPRYKIIEKRQSVAFWCNPISGHATLYWYQQILGQGPKLLIQFQNNGVVDDSQLPKDRFSAERLKGVDSTLKIQPAKLEDSAVYLCASSPIRGARGANVLTFGAGSRLTVL.

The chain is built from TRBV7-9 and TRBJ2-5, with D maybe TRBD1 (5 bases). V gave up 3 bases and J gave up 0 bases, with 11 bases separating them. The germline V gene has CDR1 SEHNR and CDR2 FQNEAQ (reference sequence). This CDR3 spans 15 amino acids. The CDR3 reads CASSFTDRYQETQYF. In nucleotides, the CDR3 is TGTGCCAGCAGCTTTACCGACAGATACCAAGAGACCCAGTACTTC.

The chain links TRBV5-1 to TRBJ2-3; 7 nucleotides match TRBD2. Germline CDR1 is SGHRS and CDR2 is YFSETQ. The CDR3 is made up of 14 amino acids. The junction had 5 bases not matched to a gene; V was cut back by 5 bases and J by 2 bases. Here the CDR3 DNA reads TGCGCCAGCAGGGAAGCGGGGAACACAGATACGCAGTATTTT. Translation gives CASREAGNTDTQYF.

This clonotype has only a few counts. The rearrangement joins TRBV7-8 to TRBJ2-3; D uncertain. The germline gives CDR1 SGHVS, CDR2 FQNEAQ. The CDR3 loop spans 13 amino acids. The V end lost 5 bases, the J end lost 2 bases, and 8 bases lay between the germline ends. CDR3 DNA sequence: TGTGCCAGCAGCCGAATTTTCACAGATACGCAGTATTTT. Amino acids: CASSRIFTDTQYF. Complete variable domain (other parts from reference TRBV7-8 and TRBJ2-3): GAGVSQSPRYKVAKRGQDVALRCDPISGHVSLFWYQQALGQGPEFLTYFQNEAQLDKSGLPSDRFFAERPEGSVSTLKIQRTQQEDSAVYLCASSRIFTDTQYFGPGTRLTVL.

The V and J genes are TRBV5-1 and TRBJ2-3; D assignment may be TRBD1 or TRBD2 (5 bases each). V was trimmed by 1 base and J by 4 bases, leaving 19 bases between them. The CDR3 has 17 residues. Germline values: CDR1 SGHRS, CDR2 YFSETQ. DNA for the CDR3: TGCGCCAGCAGCTTGTCTCCGGGACGTAGAGGGGCAGATACGCAGTATTTT. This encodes CASSLSPGRRGADTQYF. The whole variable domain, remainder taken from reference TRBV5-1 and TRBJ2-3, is KAGVTQTPRYLIKTRGQQVTLSCSPISGHRSVSWYQQTPGQGLQFLFEYFSETQRNKGNFPGRFSGRQFSNSRSEMNVSTLELGDSALYLCASSLSPGRRGADTQYFGPGTRLTVL.

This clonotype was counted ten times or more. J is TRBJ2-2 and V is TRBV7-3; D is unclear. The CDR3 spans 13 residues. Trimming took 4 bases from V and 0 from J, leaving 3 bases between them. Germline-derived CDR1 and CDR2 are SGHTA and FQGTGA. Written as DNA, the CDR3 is TGTGCCAGCAGCTCTCCGAACACCGGGGAGCTGTTTTTT. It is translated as CASSSPNTGELFF.

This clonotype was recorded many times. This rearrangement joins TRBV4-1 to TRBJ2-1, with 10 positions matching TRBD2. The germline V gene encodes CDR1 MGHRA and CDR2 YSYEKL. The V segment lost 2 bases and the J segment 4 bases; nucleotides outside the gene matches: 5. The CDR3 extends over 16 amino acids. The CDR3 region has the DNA TGCGCCAGCAGCCAACCCCCTAGCGGGGGATACAATGAGCAGTTCTTC. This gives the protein CASSQPPSGGYNEQFF.

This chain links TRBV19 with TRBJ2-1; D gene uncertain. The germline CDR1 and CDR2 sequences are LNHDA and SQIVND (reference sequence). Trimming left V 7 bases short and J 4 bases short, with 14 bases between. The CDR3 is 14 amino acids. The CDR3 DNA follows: TGTGCCAGTACTTCATCGGCGGCTTACAATGAGCAGTTCTTC. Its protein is CASTSSAAYNEQFF.

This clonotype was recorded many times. The CDR3 is CASSLFGWRNTIYF. CDR3 DNA sequence: TGCGCCAGCAGCTTATTCGGTTGGAGAAACACCATATATTTT. The rearrangement links TRBV5-1 to TRBJ1-3; no firm D call. CDR1 and CDR2 (germline): SGHRS, YFSETQ. V was shortened by 2 bases and J by 5 bases, with 11 bases between the two germline ends. The CDR3 extends over 14 amino acids.

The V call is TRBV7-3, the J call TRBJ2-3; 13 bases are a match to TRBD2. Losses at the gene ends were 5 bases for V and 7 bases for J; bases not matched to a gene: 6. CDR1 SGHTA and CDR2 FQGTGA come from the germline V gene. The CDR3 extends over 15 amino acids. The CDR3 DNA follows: TGTGCCAGCAGCCCCGGGACTAGCGGGGAGAATACGCAGTATTTT. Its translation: CASSPGTSGENTQYF. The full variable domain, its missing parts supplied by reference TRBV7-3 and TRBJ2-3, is GAGVSQTPSNKVTEKGKYVELRCDPISGHTALYWYRQSLGQGPEFLIYFQGTGAADDSGLPNDRFFAVRPEGSVSTLKIQRTERGDSAVYLCASSPGTSGENTQYFGPGTRLTVL.

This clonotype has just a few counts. Here the CDR3 DNA reads TGTGCCAGCAGGCCGACAGAAACCGGGGAGCTGTTTTTT. Translation gives CASRPTETGELFF. The chain carries TRBV11-3 and TRBJ2-2; the D gene is possibly TRBD1 (5 bases). V lost 6 bases to trimming and J lost 5 bases, with 10 bases between them. This CDR3 spans 13 amino acids. The germline gives CDR1 SGHNT, CDR2 YENEEA. Combining the CDR3 with reference TRBV11-3 and TRBJ2-2 gives the whole variable domain EAGVVQSPRYKIIEKKQPVAFWCNPISGHNTLYWYLQNLGQGPELLIRYENEEAVDDSQLPKDRFSAERLKGVDSTLKIQPAELGDSAVYLCASRPTETGELFFGEGSRLTVL.

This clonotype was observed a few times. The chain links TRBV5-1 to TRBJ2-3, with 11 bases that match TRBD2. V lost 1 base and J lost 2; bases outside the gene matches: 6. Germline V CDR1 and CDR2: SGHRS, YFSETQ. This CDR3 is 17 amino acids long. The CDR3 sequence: CASSLLTSGAFTDTQYF. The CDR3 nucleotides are TGCGCCAGCAGCTTGCTGACTAGCGGGGCATTCACAGATACGCAGTATTTT.

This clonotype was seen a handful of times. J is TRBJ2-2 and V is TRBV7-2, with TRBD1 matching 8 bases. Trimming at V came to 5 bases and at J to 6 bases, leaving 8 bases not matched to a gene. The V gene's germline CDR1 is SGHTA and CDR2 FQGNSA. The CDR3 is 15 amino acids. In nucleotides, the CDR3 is TGTGCCAGCAGCCCAGACAGGGGAGGCGCCGGGGAGCTGTTTTTT. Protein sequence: CASSPDRGGAGELFF.

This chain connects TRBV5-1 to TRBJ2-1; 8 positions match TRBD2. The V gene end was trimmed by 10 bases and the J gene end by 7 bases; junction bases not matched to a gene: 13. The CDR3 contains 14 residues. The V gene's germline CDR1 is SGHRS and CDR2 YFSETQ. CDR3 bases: TGCGCCGGAGGGCCGGGGGGGGGCCGTAATGAGCAGTTCTTC. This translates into CAGGPGGGRNEQFF.

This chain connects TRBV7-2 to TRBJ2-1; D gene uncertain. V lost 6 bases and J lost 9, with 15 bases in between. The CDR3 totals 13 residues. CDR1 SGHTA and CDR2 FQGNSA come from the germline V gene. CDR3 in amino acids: CASSRVGSGEQFF. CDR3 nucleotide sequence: TGTGCCAGCAGTCGAGTGGGGTCTGGTGAGCAGTTCTTC.

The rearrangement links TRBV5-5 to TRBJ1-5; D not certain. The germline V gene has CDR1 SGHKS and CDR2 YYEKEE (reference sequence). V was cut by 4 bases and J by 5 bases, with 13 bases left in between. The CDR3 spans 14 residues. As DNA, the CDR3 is TGTGCCAGCAGCCGGGAATTCAGTGATCAGCCCCAGCATTTT. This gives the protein CASSREFSDQPQHF.

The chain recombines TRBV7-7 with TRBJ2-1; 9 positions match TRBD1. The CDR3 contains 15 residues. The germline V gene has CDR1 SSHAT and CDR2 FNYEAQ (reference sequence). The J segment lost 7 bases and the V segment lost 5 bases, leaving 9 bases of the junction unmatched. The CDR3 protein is CASSLRGTGRNEQFF. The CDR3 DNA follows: TGTGCCAGCAGCCTTCGGGGGACAGGGAGGAATGAGCAGTTCTTC.

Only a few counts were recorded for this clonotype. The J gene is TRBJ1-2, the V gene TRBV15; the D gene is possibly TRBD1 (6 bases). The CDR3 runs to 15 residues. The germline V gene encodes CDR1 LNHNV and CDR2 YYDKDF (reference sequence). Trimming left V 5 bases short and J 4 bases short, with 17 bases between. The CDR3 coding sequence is TGTGCCACCAGCTCCAGTCGGGGGCTCTTCTATGGCTACACCTTC. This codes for CATSSSRGLFYGYTF.

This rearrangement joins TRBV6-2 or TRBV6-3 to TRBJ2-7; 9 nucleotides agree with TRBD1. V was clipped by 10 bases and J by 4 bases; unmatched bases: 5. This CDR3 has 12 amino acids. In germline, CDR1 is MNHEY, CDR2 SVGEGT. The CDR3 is CATGQGPYEQYV. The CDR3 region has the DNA TGTGCCACCGGACAGGGGCCGTACGAGCAGTACGTC.

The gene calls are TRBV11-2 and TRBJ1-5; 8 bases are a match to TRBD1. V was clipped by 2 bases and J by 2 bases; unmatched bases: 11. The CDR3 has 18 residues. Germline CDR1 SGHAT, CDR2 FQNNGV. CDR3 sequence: CASSLNGQGASGNQPQHF. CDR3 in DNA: TGTGCCAGCAGCTTAAATGGGCAGGGGGCTAGTGGCAATCAGCCCCAGCATTTT.

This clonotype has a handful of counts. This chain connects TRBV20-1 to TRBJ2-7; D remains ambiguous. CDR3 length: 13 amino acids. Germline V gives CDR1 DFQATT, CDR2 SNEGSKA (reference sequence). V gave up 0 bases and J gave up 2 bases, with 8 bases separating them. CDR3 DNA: TGCAGTGCTAGAGATCCCCGTACCTACGAGCAGTACGTC. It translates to CSARDPRTYEQYV.

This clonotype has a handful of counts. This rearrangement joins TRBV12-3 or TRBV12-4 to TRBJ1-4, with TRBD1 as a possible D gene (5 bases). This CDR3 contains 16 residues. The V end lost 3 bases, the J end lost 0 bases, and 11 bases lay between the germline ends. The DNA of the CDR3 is TGTGCCAGCAGTTTCGGAGGGGCAGCAACTAATGAAAAACTGTTTTTT. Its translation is CASSFGGAATNEKLFF.